These 29 T cell receptor beta chains came from one sample sequenced in a study of T cell responses to AZD1222 COVID-19 vaccine. The protocol was immunoSEQ multiplex PCR, while the TCRdb copy is restricted to in-frame clones and leaves out a portion. Among fewer than 45,000 clones listed, about 89% were seen once. The sample here was peripheral blood, taken on day 0 of AZD1222 vaccination. All receptors come from an adult in good health.

The chain couples TRBV9 to TRBJ2-7; TRBD1 aligns across 8 bases. J was trimmed by 0 bases and V by 3 bases; bases with no gene match: 2. Germline CDR1 and CDR2: SGDLS and YYNGEE. This CDR3 comprises 14 residues. The CDR3 spells CASSGTGGSYEQYF. Here the CDR3 DNA reads TGTGCCAGCAGCGGTACAGGGGGCTCCTACGAGCAGTACTTC. Together with reference TRBV9 and TRBJ2-7, the CDR3 gives the full variable domain: DSGVTQTPKHLITATGQRVTLRCSPRSGDLSVYWYQQSLDQGLQFLIQYYNGEERAKGNILERFSAQQFPDLHSELNLSSLELGDSALYFCASSGTGGSYEQYFGPGTRLTVT.

V is TRBV7-3 and J is TRBJ1-1; D is ambiguous. V lost 2 bases, J lost 1 base, and 5 bases lay in between. Germline CDR1 SGHTA, CDR2 FQGTGA. The CDR3 extends over 13 amino acids. The CDR3 loop reads CASSLRGNTEAFF. CDR3 bases: TGTGCCAGCAGCTTACGTGGGAACACTGAAGCTTTCTTT.

V usage is TRBV28 and J usage is TRBJ1-1; 7 bases agree with TRBD1. The junction had 9 bases not matched to a gene; V was cut back by 10 bases and J by 1 base. Germline lookup yields CDR1 MDHEN and CDR2 SYDVKM. CDR3 length: 14 amino acids. CDR3 protein: CATTPGQPNTEAFF. The CDR3 bases are TGTGCCACCACCCCGGGACAGCCGAACACTGAAGCTTTCTTT.

The chain links TRBV6-5 to TRBJ2-7, with TRBD1 identical over 8 bases. CDR1 MNHEY and CDR2 SVGAGI come from the germline V gene. V was clipped by 2 bases and J by 3 bases; unmatched bases: 3. This CDR3 has 14 amino acids. The CDR3 DNA sequence: TGTGCCAGCAGTTACGGCAGGGGGCTCTACGAGCAGTACTTC. Protein sequence: CASSYGRGLYEQYF.

This chain joins TRBV24-1 and TRBJ1-5, with TRBD1 as a possible D gene (6 bases). Trimming removed 4 bases at V and 1 base at J, with 13 bases between. This CDR3 comprises 16 residues. Germline CDR1 KGHDR, CDR2 SFDVKD. In nucleotides, the CDR3 is TGTGCCACCAGTGAACCCCCGGACAGAAGCAATCAGCCCCAGCATTTT. It codes for CATSEPPDRSNQPQHF.

The genes are TRBV5-1 and TRBJ2-1; 7 bases align to TRBD1. J was trimmed by 8 bases and V by 4 bases; bases with no gene match: 9. This CDR3 spans 14 amino acids. Germline values: CDR1 SGHRS, CDR2 YFSETQ. CDR3 nucleotide sequence: TGCGCCAGCAGCCGACAGGGAACGGGCGATGAGCAGTTCTTC. Translating gives CASSRQGTGDEQFF.

This clone was counted between two and nine times. The rearrangement joins TRBV5-1 to TRBJ2-7, with 8 bases lining up with TRBD1. V gave up 4 bases and J gave up 6 bases; unmatched junction bases: 15. This CDR3 spans 16 amino acids. Looked up from germline, CDR1 is SGHRS and CDR2 is YFSETQ. CDR3 in DNA: TGCGCCAGCAGCAAGGACGGACAGGGTATGCTGGGCGAGCAGTACTTC. Translation gives CASSKDGQGMLGEQYF.

This chain connects TRBV5-1 to TRBJ2-2; 11 bases line up with TRBD2. CDR1 and CDR2 (germline): SGHRS, YFSETQ. The CDR3 has 16 amino acids. J was trimmed by 4 bases and V by 4 bases; bases with no gene match: 6. The CDR3 sequence is CASSPGTSGITGELFF. Written as DNA, the CDR3 is TGCGCCAGCAGCCCCGGGACTAGCGGAATCACCGGGGAGCTGTTTTTT.

This rearrangement joins TRBV5-1 to TRBJ2-4; 7 bases are shared with TRBD1. CDR1 SGHRS and CDR2 YFSETQ come from the germline V gene. The CDR3 extends over 15 amino acids. The J segment lost 5 bases and the V segment lost 5 bases, leaving 10 bases of the junction unmatched. CDR3 loop: CASSQDGTVQNIQYF. As DNA, the CDR3 is TGCGCCAGCAGTCAAGACGGGACAGTCCAAAACATTCAGTACTTC.

This chain joins TRBV5-1 and TRBJ2-3; D perhaps matches TRBD1 (5 bases). The V and J ends lost 0 bases and 0 bases respectively, with 8 bases between them. Germline V gene sequence: CDR1 SGHRS, CDR2 YFSETQ. The length of the CDR3 is 15 residues. The DNA for the CDR3 is TGCGCCAGCAGCTTGGAACAGGTTAGCACAGATACGCAGTATTTT. This codes for CASSLEQVSTDTQYF.

This chain links TRBV5-8 with TRBJ1-5; D not certain. CDR1 and CDR2 (germline): SGHTS, YDEGEE. The CDR3 consists of 15 residues. The V gene lost 0 bases and the J gene lost 7 bases, with 14 bases spanning the gap. Here the CDR3 reads CASSLGPHRIQPQHF. The DNA for the CDR3 is TGTGCCAGCAGCTTGGGGCCCCACCGAATACAGCCCCAGCATTTT.

The chain joins TRBV15 to TRBJ2-2; D is possibly TRBD1 (6 bases). V was cut by 1 base and J by 6 bases, with 15 bases left in between. In germline, CDR1 is LNHNV, CDR2 YYDKDF (reference sequence). The CDR3 runs 16 residues. The CDR3, as DNA: TGTGCCACCAGCAGAGGTGGGGACAATGCGGCCGGGGAGCTGTTTTTT. Its protein is CATSRGGDNAAGELFF.

The chain links TRBV7-2 to TRBJ1-4; D may be TRBD1 (5 bases). Per germline, CDR1 SGHTA and CDR2 FQGNSA. The CDR3 has 13 residues. Trimming took 3 bases from V and 7 from J, leaving 9 bases between them. The DNA for the CDR3 is TGTGCCAGCAGCTTCCTTGGGGGTGAAAAACTGTTTTTT. Translation gives CASSFLGGEKLFF. The full variable domain, its missing parts supplied by reference TRBV7-2 and TRBJ1-4, is GAGVSQSPSNKVTEKGKDVELRCDPISGHTALYWYRQSLGQGLEFLIYFQGNSAPDKSGLPSDRFSAERTGGSVSTLTIQRTQQEDSAVYLCASSFLGGEKLFFGSGTQLSVL.

J is TRBJ1-4 and V is TRBV11-2; no firm D call. The germline V gene has CDR1 SGHAT and CDR2 FQNNGV. V lost 5 bases to trimming and J lost 0 bases, with 13 bases between them. The CDR3 spans 16 residues. CDR3 amino acids: CASSPPFSTTNEKLFF. The CDR3 DNA reads TGTGCCAGCAGCCCCCCTTTCTCCACAACTAATGAAAAACTGTTTTTT.

V usage is TRBV15 and J usage is TRBJ2-5; 9 nucleotides line up with TRBD1. The germline V gene encodes CDR1 LNHNV and CDR2 YYDKDF (reference sequence). J lost 4 bases, V lost 3 bases, and 6 bases had no gene match. This CDR3 region has 15 residues. Here the CDR3 reads CATSRDRGVGETQYF. CDR3 bases: TGTGCCACCAGCAGGGACAGGGGAGTAGGAGAGACCCAGTACTTC.

This sequence joins TRBV28 and TRBJ1-5, with 7 bases lining up with TRBD1. CDR1 and CDR2 from the germline V gene are MDHEN and SYDVKM. This CDR3 contains 14 residues. The J segment lost 3 bases and the V segment lost 5 bases, leaving 4 bases of the junction unmatched. In DNA form, the CDR3 reads TGTGCCAGCAGTCGACAGGGTATCAATCAGCCCCAGCATTTT. It yields the protein CASSRQGINQPQHF.

The rearrangement uses TRBV25-1 and TRBJ2-3; D ambiguous. The CDR3 is 13 residues long. Germline CDR1 MGHDK, CDR2 SYGVNS. V lost 1 base and J lost 3, with 5 bases in between. The CDR3 DNA follows: TGTGCCAGCAGTGAATGGGTGACAGATACGCAGTATTTT. This gives the protein CASSEWVTDTQYF.

The chain is built from TRBV21-1 and TRBJ2-7; the table gives TRBD1 as D, unverified against the DNA. TRBV21-1 is reported as a pseudogene. This CDR3 is built from 16 residues. Here the CDR3 reads CASSNYPWQGRYEQYF. CDR3 nucleotides: TGTGCCAGCAGCAATTACCCCTGGCAGGGGAGATACGAGCAGTACTTC.

The J gene is TRBJ1-4, the V gene TRBV7-9; perhaps TRBD1 as D (5 bases). The germline V gene encodes CDR1 SEHNR and CDR2 FQNEAQ (reference sequence). V was clipped by 5 bases and J by 5 bases, with 15 bases between them. The CDR3 has 15 residues. CDR3: CASSPTGAENEKLFF. The CDR3 nucleotides read TGTGCCAGCAGCCCAACCGGGGCAGAAAATGAAAAACTGTTTTTT.

The J gene is TRBJ2-1, the V gene TRBV7-3, with D possibly being TRBD2 (7 bases). CDR3 size: 15 residues. V lost 5 bases and J lost 0, with 11 bases in between. Germline assignment: CDR1 SGHTA and CDR2 FQGTGA. The CDR3 sequence: CASSGGGVSYNEQFF. In nucleotides, the CDR3 is TGTGCCAGCAGCGGCGGGGGCGTCTCCTACAATGAGCAGTTCTTC. The full variable domain, with the rest looked up from reference TRBV7-3 and TRBJ2-1, is GAGVSQTPSNKVTEKGKYVELRCDPISGHTALYWYRQSLGQGPEFLIYFQGTGAADDSGLPNDRFFAVRPEGSVSTLKIQRTERGDSAVYLCASSGGGVSYNEQFFGPGTRLTVL.

This clone was found once. This chain connects TRBV25-1 to TRBJ2-7; TRBD1 matches at 11 bases. In germline, CDR1 is MGHDK, CDR2 SYGVNS. Trimming cost V 6 bases and J 3 bases; bases outside gene matches: 7. This CDR3 comprises 15 residues. This CDR3 is CASRGTGTGGYEQYF. In DNA form, the CDR3 reads TGTGCCAGCAGAGGAACCGGGACAGGGGGCTACGAGCAGTACTTC.

V gene TRBV4-3 combines with J gene TRBJ2-7; no clear D gene. Trimming left V 0 bases short and J 5 bases short, with 11 bases between. CDR1 is LGHNA and CDR2 is YSLEER in the germline V gene. CDR3 length: 14 residues. The CDR3 is CASSQDHGRNEQYF. The CDR3 DNA follows: TGCGCCAGCAGCCAAGATCATGGACGTAACGAGCAGTACTTC.

The chain uses TRBV7-9 and TRBJ2-1; D unresolved. The CDR3 totals 15 residues. Deletions cut 0 bases from V and 3 bases from J, with 9 bases between. CDR1 is SEHNR, CDR2 FQNEAQ, per germline (reference sequence). The CDR3 region is CASSLAVRVYNEQFF. The CDR3 nucleotides are TGTGCCAGCAGCTTAGCCGTACGGGTCTACAATGAGCAGTTCTTC.

This chain joins TRBV6-2 or TRBV6-3 and TRBJ2-2; D is unclear. V was cut by 4 bases and J by 7 bases, with 28 bases left in between. Germline-derived CDR1 and CDR2 are MNHEY and SVGEGT. The CDR3 extends over 19 amino acids. The CDR3 loop is CASSFFPHPTQQSLGELFF. CDR3 DNA: TGTGCCAGCAGTTTTTTTCCTCACCCAACACAACAGTCGCTCGGGGAGCTGTTTTTT.

In this sample, this clone turned up a few times. This chain links TRBV23-1 with TRBJ2-7; tentative D call: TRBD1 (7 bases). TRBV23-1 counts as an open reading frame of uncertain function. The V end was cut by 2 bases, the J end by 3 bases, with 17 bases between. The CDR3 extends over 16 amino acids. CDR3 DNA: TGCGCCAGCAGTCAAAATACAGGGGAGGTCGGCTACGAGCAGTACTTC. Translated: CASSQNTGEVGYEQYF.

V gene TRBV6-5 combines with J gene TRBJ2-7; D may be TRBD1 or TRBD2 (6 bases each). With 7 bases removed from V and 0 bases from J, the gap between germline ends came to 10 bases. Germline V gives CDR1 MNHEY, CDR2 SVGAGI. CDR3 length: 13 residues. This chain's CDR3 is CASIGGASYEQYF. The DNA of the CDR3 is TGTGCCAGCATCGGGGGCGCCTCCTACGAGCAGTACTTC.

This chain joins TRBV5-1 and TRBJ2-3; TRBD2 matches 8 bases. V shed 7 bases and J 8 bases; nucleotides not matched to a gene: 9. The CDR3 runs 13 residues. Germline V gives CDR1 SGHRS, CDR2 YFSETQ. The CDR3 sequence is CASSGRGSGTQYF. CDR3 DNA: TGCGCCAGCTCCGGGAGGGGGTCTGGTACGCAGTATTTT.

The rearrangement links TRBV28 to TRBJ2-5, with no clear D. V was shortened by 2 bases and J by 2 bases, with 6 bases between the two germline ends. Germline CDR1 reads MDHEN; CDR2 reads SYDVKM. The CDR3 is made up of 13 amino acids. DNA of the CDR3: TGTGCCAGCAGTTTACCGATACAAGAGACCCAGTACTTC. It is translated as CASSLPIQETQYF.

This chain links TRBV7-2 with TRBJ2-7; 8 nucleotides match TRBD2. Germline V gene data show CDR1 as SGHTA and CDR2 as FQGNSA. Trimming at V came to 0 bases and at J to 4 bases, leaving 5 bases not matched to a gene. The CDR3 spans 15 residues. Here the CDR3 reads CASSLAGGRRYEQYF. The CDR3 bases are TGTGCCAGCAGCTTAGCGGGCGGGAGGCGATACGAGCAGTACTTC.